Presented here are 23 T cell receptor beta chains from one specimen sequenced in a study of blood T cells in healthy people across ages. The authors ran a second PCR of roughly 6 to 12 cycles using a sample-barcoded 5' primer and a J-beta primer mix. TCRdb re-derived calls from the 5' RACE reads in MiXCR, one entry per CDR3 protein. The sample records more than 1,400,000 distinct CDR3 sequences, roughly 40% being singletons. Sequenced: blood. These TCRs come from a woman aged 18-29 years in good health.

The CDR3 sequence is CASGPQGLLKGGYTF. The CDR3 region has the DNA TGTGCCAGCGGACCCCAAGGCCTGTTGAAGGGTGGCTACACCTTC. The chain carries TRBV6-2 or TRBV6-3 and TRBJ1-2; D unresolved. The length of the CDR3 is 15 residues. The V end was cut by 8 bases, the J end by 7 bases, with 23 bases between. CDR1 and CDR2 (germline): MNHEY, SVGEGT.

This clonotype turned up a few times. This chain uses TRBV3-1 with TRBJ1-1; 9 bases line up with TRBD1. This CDR3 is built from 15 residues. V lost 1 base and J lost 5; bases outside the gene matches: 5. Looked up from germline, CDR1 is LGHDT and CDR2 is YNNKEL (reference sequence). The CDR3 bases are TGTGCCAGCAGCCAAGCCGGGACAGGGTTAACTGAAGCTTTCTTT. It codes for CASSQAGTGLTEAFF.

The rearrangement links TRBV4-1 to TRBJ1-4; D is undetermined. The CDR3 totals 15 residues. Per germline, CDR1 MGHRA and CDR2 YSYEKL. Trimming stripped 3 bases from V and 3 bases from J, with 11 bases between. CDR3 DNA sequence: TGCGCCAGCAGCCACCTGACGGATGCTAATGAAAAACTGTTTTTT. This encodes CASSHLTDANEKLFF.

Comments on this clonotype: The junction departs from the called germline gene at one end, perhaps through a read error. The chain links TRBV6-6 to TRBJ1-6; TRBD1 matches 9 bases. The CDR3 totals 16 residues. Germline-derived CDR1 and CDR2 are MNHNY and SVGAGI (reference sequence). The CDR3 sequence: CASSYSMRDRVSPFHF. As DNA, the CDR3 is TGTGCCAGCAGTTACTCGATGCGGGACAGGGTTTCACCCTTCCACTTT.

The gene calls are TRBV10-3 and TRBJ1-1, with D possibly matching TRBD1 (5 bases). CDR1 and CDR2 (germline): ENHRY, SYGVKD. The CDR3 runs to 13 residues. V gave up 4 bases and J gave up 4 bases, with 10 bases separating them. CDR3 in amino acids: CAISGQGGTEAFF. DNA of the CDR3: TGTGCCATCAGTGGGCAGGGTGGCACTGAAGCTTTCTTT.

The chain employs TRBV15 and TRBJ2-5; D unresolved. The V end was cut by 6 bases, the J end by 11 bases, with 52 bases between. The V gene's germline CDR1 is LNHNV and CDR2 YYDKDF (reference sequence). CDR3 length equals 24 residues. This CDR3 reads CATRLVDGPVSGLSMLAYIDEQYF. The CDR3 region has the DNA TGTGCCACCAGACTCGTCGATGGCCCCGTCAGTGGTCTGTCGATGCTGGCCTACATCGATGAGCAGTACTTC.

This clonotype was observed a few times. V usage is TRBV10-2 and J usage is TRBJ1-2; TRBD1 aligns across 12 bases. The length of the CDR3 is 16 residues. V lost 7 bases to trimming and J lost 7 bases; unmatched junction nucleotides: 13. Germline V lookup: CDR1 WSHSY, CDR2 SAAADI. CDR3 protein: CASTIRPGQGAGGYTF. The CDR3 nucleotides are TGCGCCAGCACTATACGACCGGGACAGGGGGCAGGTGGCTACACCTTC.

As regards this clonotype: The junction and the germline gene differ at one end; a read error may be behind it. The chain recombines TRBV7-2 with TRBJ2-7, with 12 bases lining up with TRBD2. The CDR3 contains 17 residues. CDR1 SGHTA and CDR2 FQGNSA come from the germline V gene. The CDR3 region is CAGSLDLTSGSGYEQYF. The CDR3 bases are TGTGCCGGCAGCTTAGACCTGACTAGCGGGAGTGGGTACGAGCAGTACTTC.

Remarks on this clonotype: An end of the junction differs from the germline gene, which may be a read error. The rearrangement joins TRBV20-1 to TRBJ1-1; TRBD1 matches 10 bases. Per the germline V gene, CDR1 is DFQATT and CDR2 is SNEGSKA (reference sequence). The CDR3 runs to 14 residues. CDR3: CSASGQGGSTEVFF. The CDR3 coding sequence is TGCAGTGCTAGCGGACAGGGGGGGTCCACTGAAGTTTTCTTT.

The chain couples TRBV12-3 or TRBV12-4 to TRBJ2-7, with TRBD2 matching 8 bases. CDR3 length: 15 amino acids. With 3 bases clipped from V and 10 bases from J, the junction kept 14 bases outside the gene matches. The CDR3 bases are TGTGCCAGCAGTTTGGGCCTAGCGGGTACATCGGTTCAGTACTTC. Translating gives CASSLGLAGTSVQYF.

The J gene is TRBJ2-7, the V gene TRBV4-1, with TRBD2 as a possible D gene (7 bases). Between the trimmed V and J ends, which lost 3 bases and 0 bases, there was a span of 15 bases. Germline values: CDR1 MGHRA, CDR2 YSYEKL. The CDR3 is 16 amino acids. CDR3 sequence (DNA): TGCGCCAGCAGCCAGCCACGGGGGGCGAGCTCCTACGAGCAGTACTTC. As protein: CASSQPRGASSYEQYF.

The chain couples TRBV20-1 to TRBJ2-1, with TRBD2 matching 7 bases. The germline gives CDR1 DFQATT, CDR2 SNEGSKA (reference sequence). This CDR3 contains 14 residues. With 6 bases clipped from V and 13 bases from J, the junction kept 18 bases outside the gene matches. In DNA, the CDR3 is TGCAGTGCGAGGCCGGGGGGAGGACAAGAGACCCAGTTCTTC. This translates into CSARPGGGQETQFF.

The CDR3 sequence: CASSLGVGSRTGGYTF. CDR3 bases: TGTGCCAGCAGCTTAGGGGTCGGCTCTCGAACGGGGGGCTACACCTTC. The rearrangement links TRBV7-9 to TRBJ1-2; D call uncertain. CDR1 and CDR2 from the germline V gene are SEHNR and FQNEAQ (reference sequence). The V gene lost 1 base and the J gene lost 8 bases, with 20 bases spanning the gap. CDR3 length: 16 residues.

The V call is TRBV11-2, the J call TRBJ2-1; 14 nucleotides agree with TRBD2. Losses at the gene ends were 5 bases for V and 5 bases for J; bases not matched to a gene: 5. The CDR3 contains 16 residues. CDR1 and CDR2 from the germline V gene are SGHAT and FQNNGV. CDR3 sequence (DNA): TGTGCCAGCAGCCGAGGGACTAGCGGGAGTAACAATGAGCAGTTCTTC. As protein: CASSRGTSGSNNEQFF.

V is TRBV7-6 and J is TRBJ2-1; D is perhaps TRBD2 (6 bases). Trimming took 4 bases from V and 0 from J, leaving 16 bases between them. CDR1 is SGHVS and CDR2 is FNYEAQ in the germline V gene. The CDR3 is 17 residues long. For the CDR3, the DNA is TGTGCCAGCAGCTCAAGCGGGTGGGGCAGCTCCTACAATGAGCAGTTCTTC. Its translation is CASSSSGWGSSYNEQFF.

In its sample, this clonotype was seen a few times. V and J are TRBV28 and TRBJ2-1; D is uncertain. CDR1 is MDHEN and CDR2 is SYDVKM in the germline V gene. This CDR3 comprises 15 residues. V was cut by 7 bases and J by 8 bases, with 21 bases left in between. CDR3 protein: CASTLRTGVSDEQFF. DNA of the CDR3: TGTGCCAGCACCCTTCGGACGGGCGTTTCGGATGAGCAGTTCTTC.

The gene calls are TRBV7-9 and TRBJ2-4; TRBD1 matches at 10 bases. With the DNA end fitting TRBJ2-7 better, the J assignment may be wrong. The CDR3 runs 14 residues. CDR1 is SEHNR and CDR2 is FQNEAQ in the germline V gene (reference sequence). The CDR3 nucleotides read TGTGCCAGCAGCACCAGGACAGGGGGGCGCGAGCAGTACTTC. Its protein is CASSTRTGGREQYF.

This clonotype came up a few times. V usage is TRBV13 and J usage is TRBJ2-3; TRBD1 matches 10 bases. The CDR3 has 16 residues. Germline-derived CDR1 and CDR2 are PRHDT and FYEKMQ (reference sequence). Losses at the gene ends were 5 bases for V and 5 bases for J; bases not matched to a gene: 10. Here the CDR3 reads CASSLQLGTGVDTQYF. In nucleotides, the CDR3 is TGTGCCAGCAGCCTGCAATTGGGGACAGGGGTAGATACGCAGTATTTT.

The rearrangement links TRBV25-1 to TRBJ1-2, with 9 nucleotides matching TRBD1. V was pared by 6 bases and J by 8 bases, with 13 bases of the junction left unmatched. Germline-derived CDR1 and CDR2 are MGHDK and SYGVNS. This CDR3 region has 15 residues. CDR3 sequence: CASRAPGTGYRGYTF. In DNA form, the CDR3 reads TGTGCCAGCAGGGCCCCCGGGACAGGGTATCGCGGCTACACCTTC.

The table lists this clonotype with a few counts. The rearrangement uses TRBV20-1 and TRBJ1-2, with D possibly being TRBD1 (6 bases). The CDR3 runs to 12 residues. In germline, CDR1 is DFQATT, CDR2 SNEGSKA (reference sequence). V was trimmed by 4 bases and J by 4 bases, leaving 10 bases between them. Written as DNA, the CDR3 is TGCAGTGCTACTCCAGGGGTCTATGGCTACACCTTC. This sequence encodes CSATPGVYGYTF.

The CDR3 DNA follows: TGTGCCAGCAAACGAGCGGGGGGTACCGGGGAGCTGTTTTTT. Amino acid sequence: CASKRAGGTGELFF. This sequence joins TRBV12-3 or TRBV12-4 and TRBJ2-2; 9 positions match TRBD2. V shed 7 bases and J 5 bases; nucleotides not matched to a gene: 5. CDR3 length: 14 residues.

There are a few counts of this clonotype. J is TRBJ2-7 and V is TRBV20-1; TRBD1 matches at 12 bases. With V trimmed by 1 base and J by 2 bases, 3 bases remained unmatched. The CDR3 is 15 amino acids. The germline V gene has CDR1 DFQATT and CDR2 SNEGSKA (reference sequence). CDR3 in DNA: TGCAGTGCTAGAGCTGGGACAGGGGGCCCCTACGAGCAGTACTTC. This gives the protein CSARAGTGGPYEQYF.

This chain uses TRBV15 with TRBJ2-4; possibly TRBD1 or TRBD2 for D (5 bases each). V was clipped by 0 bases and J by 13 bases, with 25 bases between them. Germline V gene data show CDR1 as LNHNV and CDR2 as YYDKDF (reference sequence). The CDR3 sequence is 17 residues long. DNA for the CDR3: TGTGCCACCAGCAGAGATAGGAGATTGAAGGAGATAGGGGAGCAGTACTTC. It yields the protein CATSRDRRLKEIGEQYF.